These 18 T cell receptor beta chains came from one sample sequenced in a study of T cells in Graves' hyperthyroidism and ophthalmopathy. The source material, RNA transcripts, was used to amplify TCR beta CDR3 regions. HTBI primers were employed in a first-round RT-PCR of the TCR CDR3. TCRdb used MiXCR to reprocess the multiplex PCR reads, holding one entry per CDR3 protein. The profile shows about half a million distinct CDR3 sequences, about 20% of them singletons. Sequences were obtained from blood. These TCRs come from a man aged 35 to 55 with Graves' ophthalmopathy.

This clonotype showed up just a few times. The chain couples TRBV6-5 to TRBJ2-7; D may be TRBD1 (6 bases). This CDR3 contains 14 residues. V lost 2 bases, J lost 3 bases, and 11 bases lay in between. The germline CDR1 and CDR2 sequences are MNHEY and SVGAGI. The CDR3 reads CASSYGQGFYEQYF. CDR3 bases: TGTGCCAGCAGTTACGGGCAGGGGTTCTACGAGCAGTACTTC.

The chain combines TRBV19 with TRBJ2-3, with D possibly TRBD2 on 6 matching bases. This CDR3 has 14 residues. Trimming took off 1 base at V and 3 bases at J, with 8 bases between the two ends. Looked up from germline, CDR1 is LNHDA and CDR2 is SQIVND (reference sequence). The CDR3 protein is CASSIAGVTDTQYF. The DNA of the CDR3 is TGTGCCAGTAGTATAGCGGGAGTTACAGATACGCAGTATTTT.

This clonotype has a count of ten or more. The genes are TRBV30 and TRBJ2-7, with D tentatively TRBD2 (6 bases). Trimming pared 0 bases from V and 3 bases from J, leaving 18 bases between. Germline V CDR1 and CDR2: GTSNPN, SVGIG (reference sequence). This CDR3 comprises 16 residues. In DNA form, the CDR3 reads TGTGCCTGGAGTGTACCGGGGACCGGGAGACTCTACGAGCAGTACTTC. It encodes CAWSVPGTGRLYEQYF.

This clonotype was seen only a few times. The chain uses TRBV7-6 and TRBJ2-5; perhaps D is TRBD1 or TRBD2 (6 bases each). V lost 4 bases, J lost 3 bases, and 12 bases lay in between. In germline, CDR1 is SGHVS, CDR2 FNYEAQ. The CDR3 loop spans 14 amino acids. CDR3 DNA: TGTGCCAGCAGCTCCGGAGGGGGAAAAGAGACCCAGTACTTC. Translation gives CASSSGGGKETQYF.

The chain's CDR3 is CASSESRGRGSEQFF. CDR3 in DNA: TGTGCCAGCAGTGAATCCCGGGGAAGAGGGAGTGAGCAGTTCTTC. V is TRBV25-1 and J is TRBJ2-1, with D tentatively TRBD2 (5 bases). CDR1 is MGHDK and CDR2 is SYGVNS in the germline V gene. The CDR3 spans 15 residues. V gave up 1 base and J gave up 9 bases, with 16 bases separating them.

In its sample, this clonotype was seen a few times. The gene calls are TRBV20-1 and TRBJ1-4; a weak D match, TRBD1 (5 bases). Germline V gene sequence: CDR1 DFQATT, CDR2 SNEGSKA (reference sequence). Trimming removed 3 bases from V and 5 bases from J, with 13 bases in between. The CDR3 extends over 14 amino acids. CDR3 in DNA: TGCAGTGCTAGGATGGCGGGACGCAATGAAAAACTGTTTTTT. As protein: CSARMAGRNEKLFF.

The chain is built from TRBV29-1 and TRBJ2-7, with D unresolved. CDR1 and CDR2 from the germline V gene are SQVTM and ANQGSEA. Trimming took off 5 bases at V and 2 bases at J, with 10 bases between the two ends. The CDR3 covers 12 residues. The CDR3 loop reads CSVKTATYEQYF. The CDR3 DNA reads TGCAGCGTTAAGACTGCGACCTACGAGCAGTACTTC.

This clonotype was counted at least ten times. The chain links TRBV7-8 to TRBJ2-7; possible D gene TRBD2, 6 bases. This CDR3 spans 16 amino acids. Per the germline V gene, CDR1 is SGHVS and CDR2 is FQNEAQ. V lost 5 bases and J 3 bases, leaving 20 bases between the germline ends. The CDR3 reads CASSLPRTSLGYEQYF. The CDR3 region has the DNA TGTGCCAGCAGCCTCCCACGTACTAGCCTCGGCTACGAGCAGTACTTC.

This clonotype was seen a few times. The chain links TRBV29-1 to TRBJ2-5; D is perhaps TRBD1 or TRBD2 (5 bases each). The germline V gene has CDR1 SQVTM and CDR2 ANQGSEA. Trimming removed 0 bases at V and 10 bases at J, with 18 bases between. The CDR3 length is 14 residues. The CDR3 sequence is CSVEDGTQGRVQYF. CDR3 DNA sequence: TGCAGCGTTGAAGACGGGACCCAAGGTCGGGTCCAGTACTTC.

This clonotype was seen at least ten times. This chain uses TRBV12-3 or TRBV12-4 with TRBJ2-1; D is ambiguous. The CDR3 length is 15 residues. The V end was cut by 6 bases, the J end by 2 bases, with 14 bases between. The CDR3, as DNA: TGTGCCAGCAGCCTAGGACCGGAGCCCTACAATGAGCAGTTCTTC. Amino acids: CASSLGPEPYNEQFF.

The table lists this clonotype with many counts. Written as DNA, the CDR3 is TGTGCCAGCTCAACGACCAGGGGGTTGCAAACAGATACGCAGTATTTT. Amino acid sequence: CASSTTRGLQTDTQYF. The rearrangement links TRBV18 to TRBJ2-3, with TRBD1 matching over 7 bases. The CDR3 consists of 16 residues. CDR1 KGHSH and CDR2 LQKENI come from the germline V gene. Losses at the gene ends were 5 bases for V and 3 bases for J; bases not matched to a gene: 11.

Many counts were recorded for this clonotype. CDR3 sequence: CASGRPKINGLSYEQYF. CDR3 coding DNA: TGTGCCAGCGGGAGGCCAAAAATAAATGGACTCTCCTACGAGCAGTACTTC. This chain uses TRBV28 with TRBJ2-7; D perhaps matches TRBD2 (6 bases). V lost 8 bases and J lost 0, with 23 bases in between. The CDR3 is 17 residues long. Germline lookup yields CDR1 MDHEN and CDR2 SYDVKM.

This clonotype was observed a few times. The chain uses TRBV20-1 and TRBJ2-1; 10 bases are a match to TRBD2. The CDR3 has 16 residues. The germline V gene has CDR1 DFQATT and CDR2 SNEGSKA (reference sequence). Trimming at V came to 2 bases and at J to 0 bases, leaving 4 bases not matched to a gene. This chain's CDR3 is CSARKKRGGSYNEQFF. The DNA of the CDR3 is TGCAGTGCTAGAAAAAAGCGGGGGGGCTCCTACAATGAGCAGTTCTTC.

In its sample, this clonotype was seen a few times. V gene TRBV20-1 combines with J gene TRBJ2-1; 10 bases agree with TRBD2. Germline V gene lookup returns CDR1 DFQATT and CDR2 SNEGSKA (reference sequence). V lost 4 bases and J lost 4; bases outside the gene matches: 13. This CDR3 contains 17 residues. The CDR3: CSATPGPSSGGYNEQFF. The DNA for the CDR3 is TGCAGTGCTACGCCTGGTCCCTCTAGCGGGGGATACAATGAGCAGTTCTTC.

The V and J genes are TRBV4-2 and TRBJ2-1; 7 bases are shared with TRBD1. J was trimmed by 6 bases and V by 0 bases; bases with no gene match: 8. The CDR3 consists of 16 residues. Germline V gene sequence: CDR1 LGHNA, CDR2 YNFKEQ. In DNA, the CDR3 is TGTGCCAGCAGCCAAGATAGGGGACAGCTTTCCAATGAGCAGTTCTTC. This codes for CASSQDRGQLSNEQFF.

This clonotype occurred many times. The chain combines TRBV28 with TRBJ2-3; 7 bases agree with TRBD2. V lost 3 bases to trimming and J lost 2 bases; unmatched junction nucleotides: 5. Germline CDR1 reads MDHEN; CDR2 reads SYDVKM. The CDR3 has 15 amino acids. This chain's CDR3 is CASSLGLNPTDTQYF. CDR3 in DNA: TGTGCCAGCAGTTTGGGACTAAATCCCACAGATACGCAGTATTTT.

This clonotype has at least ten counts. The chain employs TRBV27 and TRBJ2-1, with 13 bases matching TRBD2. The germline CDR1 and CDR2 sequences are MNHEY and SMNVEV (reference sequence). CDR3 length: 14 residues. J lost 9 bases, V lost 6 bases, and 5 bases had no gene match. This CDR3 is CASRGLAGTLEQFF. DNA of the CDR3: TGTGCCAGCAGGGGACTAGCGGGAACGCTTGAGCAGTTCTTC.

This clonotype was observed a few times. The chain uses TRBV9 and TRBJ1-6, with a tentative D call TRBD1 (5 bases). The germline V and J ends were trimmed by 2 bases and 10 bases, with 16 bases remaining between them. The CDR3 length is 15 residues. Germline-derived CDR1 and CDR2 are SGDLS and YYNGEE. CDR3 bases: TGTGCCAGCAGCGTCGGGGGGAGGGATGACTCACCCCTCCACTTT. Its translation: CASSVGGRDDSPLHF.